This T cell receptor beta chain was profiled in a study of blood T cells in healthy people across ages. Next came a second PCR, run for 7 to 11 cycles, which used a sample-barcoded 5' primer along with a J-beta primer mix. TCRdb analysed the 5' RACE reads with MiXCR anew, one entry per CDR3 protein. Among 550,000 to 600,000 distinct CDR3 sequences listed, 25% to 30% were seen once. The CDR3 loop spans 11 amino acids. The TCR was taken from a woman aged 70 to 79 in good health. The V and J genes are TRBV21-1 and TRBJ2-3. TRBV21-1 is described as a pseudogene. Source material: blood. CDR3 sequence (DNA): TGTGCCGTTGGACGGGCAGATACGCAGTATTTT. This translates into CAVGRADTQYF.